The 25 T cell receptor beta chains in this list originate from one sample, sequenced in a study of cytomegalovirus exposure and HLA in healthy donors. TCRdb's copy holds only in-frame clones and misses some; the assay was immunoSEQ multiplex PCR. Counted here are around 180,000 clones, roughly 84% occurring once; the ten biggest clones make up more than 6.5%. The source material was PBMCs. The receptors were gathered from a man in his late teens or twenties in good health and CMV-seropositive.

The genes are TRBV4-2 and TRBJ1-2, with TRBD1 matching 9 bases. Germline V gene data show CDR1 as LGHNA and CDR2 as YNFKEQ. The CDR3 sequence is 13 residues long. Trimming took 3 bases from V and 8 from J; bases not matched to a gene: 4. The CDR3 DNA follows: TGTGCCAGCAGCCATATGACAGGGGGAGGCTACACCTTC. Its translation is CASSHMTGGGYTF.

This chain links TRBV7-2 with TRBJ2-5, with 7 bases matching TRBD2. Germline CDR1 is SGHTA and CDR2 is FQGNSA. The CDR3 loop spans 16 amino acids. Trimming cost V 5 bases and J 6 bases; bases outside gene matches: 15. The CDR3 DNA sequence: TGTGCCAGCAGCCCCAGCCTCCGGGGAGGGCCGAAGACCCAGTACTTC. The encoded protein is CASSPSLRGGPKTQYF.

This chain uses TRBV29-1 with TRBJ2-1; D is perhaps TRBD2 (6 bases). The CDR3 spans 12 residues. The V and J ends lost 3 bases and 10 bases respectively, with 13 bases between them. In germline, CDR1 is SQVTM, CDR2 ANQGSEA. The CDR3 sequence is CSVDSGLGEQFF. The DNA for the CDR3 is TGCAGCGTTGACAGCGGGCTAGGGGAGCAGTTCTTC.

The V gene is TRBV5-1, the J gene TRBJ2-3; 10 nucleotides line up with TRBD2. Trimming cost V 9 bases and J 0 bases; bases outside gene matches: 13. There are 17 residues in the CDR3. Germline V gene data show CDR1 as SGHRS and CDR2 as YFSETQ. In nucleotides, the CDR3 is TGCGCCACTGCGATAGCGGGAGGTTCCTCTAGCACAGATACGCAGTATTTT. It codes for CATAIAGGSSSTDTQYF.

The chain is built from TRBV5-6 and TRBJ2-7; 7 bases are shared with TRBD1. Germline V gene data show CDR1 as SGHDT and CDR2 as YYEEEE. CDR3 length: 15 residues. The V and J ends lost 0 bases and 3 bases, in that order; junction bases with no gene match: 6. The CDR3 here is CASSLVTGILYEQYF. DNA for the CDR3: TGTGCCAGCAGCTTGGTGACAGGGATACTCTACGAGCAGTACTTC.

The J gene is TRBJ2-3, the V gene TRBV30, with 8 positions matching TRBD1. Germline lookup yields CDR1 GTSNPN and CDR2 SVGIG (reference sequence). V shed 5 bases, J shed 2 bases, and the junction held 9 bases outside the gene matches. There are 15 residues in the CDR3. CDR3 in amino acids: CAWLSGDRYTDTQYF. The CDR3 DNA reads as TGTGCCTGGCTGTCGGGGGACAGGTACACAGATACGCAGTATTTT. Full variable domain (missing parts from reference TRBV30 and TRBJ2-3): SQTIHQWPATLVQPVGSPLSLECTVEGTSNPNLYWYRQAAGRGLQLLFYSVGIGQISSEVPQNLSASRPQDRQFILSSKKLLLSDSGFYLCAWLSGDRYTDTQYFGPGTRLTVL.

V gene TRBV5-1 combines with J gene TRBJ2-2; TRBD1 matches 8 bases. The CDR3 is 14 amino acids. The ends lost 4 bases at V and 6 bases at J; junction bases unmatched: 5. The germline V gene has CDR1 SGHRS and CDR2 YFSETQ. The CDR3 loop reads CASSPGQGPGELFF. CDR3 nucleotide sequence: TGCGCCAGCAGCCCTGGACAGGGTCCCGGGGAGCTGTTTTTT.

V usage is TRBV13 and J usage is TRBJ2-7; TRBD2 matches at 8 bases. The CDR3 consists of 15 residues. Per germline, CDR1 PRHDT and CDR2 FYEKMQ (reference sequence). The trim removed 4 bases at V and 0 bases at J, leaving 5 bases unmatched. For the CDR3, the DNA is TGTGCCAGCAGCTCCCGTAGCGGGAACTCCTACGAGCAGTACTTC. Encoded protein: CASSSRSGNSYEQYF.

The chain employs TRBV27 and TRBJ2-2; TRBD2 might be the D (6 bases). V gave up 4 bases and J gave up 2 bases, with 14 bases separating them. Germline V gives CDR1 MNHEY, CDR2 SMNVEV (reference sequence). This CDR3 contains 16 residues. DNA for the CDR3: TGTGCCAGCAGTTCCCCCCGGGGGTTCAACACCGGGGAGCTGTTTTTT. Protein sequence: CASSSPRGFNTGELFF.

The V call is TRBV7-3, the J call TRBJ2-3, with TRBD2 matching 11 bases. Germline CDR1 is SGHTA and CDR2 is FQGTGA. The CDR3 is made up of 15 amino acids. Germline trimming cut 5 bases from V and 1 base from J; bases unmatched to any gene: 2. The CDR3 coding sequence is TGTGCCAGCAGCCAACTAGCGGGGGGCACAGATACGCAGTATTTT. It codes for CASSQLAGGTDTQYF.

The chain couples TRBV19 to TRBJ1-1; D uncertain. Germline-derived CDR1 and CDR2 are LNHDA and SQIVND (reference sequence). V gave up 5 bases and J gave up 3 bases, with 10 bases separating them. The CDR3 is 13 residues long. As DNA, the CDR3 is TGTGCCAGTAGTGCAGATTCCGACACTGAAGCTTTCTTT. Translation: CASSADSDTEAFF.

The V and J genes are TRBV5-6 and TRBJ2-3, with 9 bases aligning to TRBD1. The CDR3 covers 15 residues. The germline CDR1 and CDR2 sequences are SGHDT and YYEEEE. With 4 bases clipped from V and 6 bases from J, the junction kept 9 bases outside the gene matches. In DNA, the CDR3 is TGTGCCAGCAGCCGGGACAGGGAAATTACGGATACGCAGTATTTT. This translates into CASSRDREITDTQYF.

This clone showed up just once. The V gene is TRBV9, the J gene TRBJ1-2; D call uncertain. This CDR3 is built from 16 residues. The V and J ends lost 0 bases and 7 bases respectively, with 19 bases between them. Germline V CDR1 and CDR2: SGDLS, YYNGEE. CDR3 bases: TGTGCCAGCAGCGTAGGCCCTAGCAATGCATTGGGTGGCTACACCTTC. It specifies CASSVGPSNALGGYTF.

This clone was counted a single time. V gene TRBV29-1 combines with J gene TRBJ1-4; 8 bases are a match to TRBD1. The CDR3 contains 12 residues. In germline, CDR1 is SQVTM, CDR2 ANQGSEA. V shed 7 bases, J shed 5 bases, and the junction held 3 bases outside the gene matches. The CDR3 DNA is TGCAGCGCCAGGACAGGGAATGAAAAACTGTTTTTT. Amino acid sequence: CSARTGNEKLFF. The full variable domain, rest sourced from reference TRBV29-1 and TRBJ1-4, is SAVISQKPSRDICQRGTSLTIQCQVDSQVTMMFWYRQQPGQSLTLIATANQGSEATYESGFVIDKFPISRPNLTFSTLTVSNMSPEDSSIYLCSARTGNEKLFFGSGTQLSVL.

The chain has TRBV6-5 and TRBJ2-3; the match to TRBD2 covers 7 bases. The length of the CDR3 is 14 residues. V was clipped by 6 bases and J by 4 bases; unmatched bases: 7. Per the germline V gene, CDR1 is MNHEY and CDR2 is SVGAGI. CDR3 nucleotides: TGTGCCAGCAGCGAAAAAGGACTAGCAGATACGCAGTATTTT. It codes for CASSEKGLADTQYF.

The V and J genes are TRBV9 and TRBJ2-2; 8 nucleotides match TRBD2. CDR3 length equals 16 residues. CDR1 and CDR2 from the germline V gene are SGDLS and YYNGEE. After removal of 0 bases from V and 4 bases from J, the junction contained 5 bases not matched to a gene. CDR3 amino acids: CASSVDAGGSTGELFF. For the CDR3, the DNA is TGTGCCAGCAGCGTAGACGCGGGAGGTTCCACCGGGGAGCTGTTTTTT.

This sequence joins TRBV6-5 and TRBJ1-2; D ambiguous. V dropped 0 bases and J dropped 0 bases, with 8 bases sitting between them. In germline, CDR1 is MNHEY, CDR2 SVGAGI. This CDR3 spans 15 amino acids. The CDR3 region has the DNA TGTGCCAGCAGTTACTCCCGGGATCCTAACTATGGCTACACCTTC. It translates to CASSYSRDPNYGYTF.

The rearrangement joins TRBV15 to TRBJ2-7; the match to TRBD2 covers 7 bases. V lost 5 bases to trimming and J lost 1 base; unmatched junction nucleotides: 17. The CDR3 extends over 18 amino acids. The germline V gene has CDR1 LNHNV and CDR2 YYDKDF (reference sequence). Here the CDR3 DNA reads TGTGCCACCAGCCCAACACCCGGCGGCGGGGGATGGTCCTACGAGCAGTACTTC. Translated: CATSPTPGGGGWSYEQYF.

The chain is built from TRBV7-2 and TRBJ2-3; 11 bases line up with TRBD2. The V and J ends lost 5 bases and 0 bases, in that order; junction bases with no gene match: 10. The CDR3 runs to 18 residues. Germline V gene lookup returns CDR1 SGHTA and CDR2 FQGNSA. CDR3 nucleotides: TGTGCCAGCAGCGGAGGGGTTAGCGGGAGGGCGAGCACAGATACGCAGTATTTT. Translating it yields CASSGGVSGRASTDTQYF.

This clone was observed a few times. This likely comes from a read error, as the CDR3 has no conserved phenylalanine or tryptophan at its end. The DNA is omitted, as the CDR3 cannot be located on it reliably, and the CDR3 follows TCRdb's listing. Here the CDR3 reads CSVEEIGVR. The chain uses TRBV29-1 and TRBJ1-2. Both ends counted, the CDR3 spans 9 residues. Germline lookup yields CDR1 SQVTM and CDR2 ANQGSEA.

J is TRBJ1-2 and V is TRBV27; D remains unclear. V lost 3 bases and J lost 4, with 12 bases in between. Germline CDR1 MNHEY, CDR2 SMNVEV (reference sequence). CDR3 length equals 14 residues. The CDR3 DNA is TGTGCCAGCAGTTTTTCCTCCAGAGGCTATGGCTACACCTTC. Protein product: CASSFSSRGYGYTF.

The J gene is TRBJ2-4, the V gene TRBV4-3, with TRBD1 identical over 8 bases. Germline V lookup: CDR1 LGHNA, CDR2 YSLEER. Unmatched junction bases numbered 3, after V lost 0 bases and J lost 8 bases. This CDR3 is 14 amino acids long. The CDR3 spells CASSQDRTGHIQYF. The CDR3 bases are TGCGCCAGCAGCCAAGACCGGACAGGGCACATTCAGTACTTC.

There are a few counts of this clone. The rearrangement joins TRBV6-1 to TRBJ2-7, with no clear D. Germline lookup yields CDR1 MNHNS and CDR2 SASEGT. The CDR3 consists of 14 residues. The ends were cut back, 0 bases at V and 5 bases at J, with 11 bases in the middle. The CDR3 reads CASSEAPGSHEQYF. CDR3 coding DNA: TGTGCCAGCAGTGAAGCGCCCGGTTCGCACGAGCAGTACTTC.

The J gene is TRBJ1-5, the V gene TRBV27; D ambiguous. The CDR3 covers 14 residues. Germline assignment: CDR1 MNHEY and CDR2 SMNVEV (reference sequence). Trimming took off 7 bases at V and 6 bases at J, with 16 bases between the two ends. CDR3 in DNA: TGTGCCAGCAAGGTGTTCAGCGGGAGTCAGCCCCAGCATTTT. Its translation is CASKVFSGSQPQHF.

Only one count was recorded for this clone. This chain links TRBV6-4 with TRBJ2-2; the match to TRBD2 covers 10 bases. V lost 2 bases, J lost 4 bases, and 4 bases stayed unmatched. The CDR3 totals 16 residues. Germline V gene sequence: CDR1 MRHNA, CDR2 SNTAGT. CDR3 loop: CASSDGLAGVTGELFF. As DNA, the CDR3 is TGTGCCAGCAGTGACGGCCTAGCGGGAGTCACCGGGGAGCTGTTTTTT.